This note documents a single T cell receptor beta chain sequence. Its cognate antigen is unknown. This CDR3 contains 19 residues. V lost 2 bases, J lost 4 bases, and 16 bases stayed unmatched. The germline CDR1 and CDR2 sequences are MGHRA and YSYEKL. Only in-frame clones appear in the TCRdb table, and some are missing; sequencing was by immunoSEQ multiplex PCR. The sample carries 110,000 to 150,000 clones, around nine tenths recorded once. This entry belongs to a study of T cell responses to AZD1222 COVID-19 vaccine. General observations from the study: The donor group comprised mostly white British people and more females; the analysis possibly underestimated clonal diversity. Regions left unmutated in variants are reportedly the target of nearly half of spike-specific TCRs. Compared with day 0, the breadth and depth of the Spike-specific TCR repertoire rose significantly after two doses of AZD1222.

J is TRBJ2-5 and V is TRBV4-1, with 10 bases aligning to TRBD2. The receptor comes from an adult in good health. The input for sequencing was peripheral blood, taken on day 0 of AZD1222 vaccination. The CDR3 DNA sequence: TGCGCCAGCAGCCAACAACCCCGAGGAGGAGCGGGAGGGCGAGAGACCCAGTACTTC. Translation: CASSQQPRGGAGGRETQYF.